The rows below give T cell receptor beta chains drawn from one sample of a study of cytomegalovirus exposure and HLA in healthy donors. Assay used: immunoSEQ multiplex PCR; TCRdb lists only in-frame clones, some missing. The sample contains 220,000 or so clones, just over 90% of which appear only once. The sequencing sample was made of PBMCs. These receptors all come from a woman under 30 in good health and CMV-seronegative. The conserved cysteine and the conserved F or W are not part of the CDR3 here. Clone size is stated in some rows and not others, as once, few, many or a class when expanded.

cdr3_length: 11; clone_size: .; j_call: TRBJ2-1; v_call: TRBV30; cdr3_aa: AALRDRGGEQF
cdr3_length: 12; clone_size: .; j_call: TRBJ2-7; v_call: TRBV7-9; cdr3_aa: ASSLGGGVYEQY
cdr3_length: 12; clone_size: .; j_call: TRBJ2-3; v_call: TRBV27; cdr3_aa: ASSITGSTDTQY
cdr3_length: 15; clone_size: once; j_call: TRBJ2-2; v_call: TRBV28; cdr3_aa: TSADVTAGLGAGELF
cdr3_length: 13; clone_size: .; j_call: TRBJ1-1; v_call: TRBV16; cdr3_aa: ASSPRDSLNTEAF
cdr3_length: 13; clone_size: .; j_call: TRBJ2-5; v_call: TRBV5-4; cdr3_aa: ASSLGGGYQETQY
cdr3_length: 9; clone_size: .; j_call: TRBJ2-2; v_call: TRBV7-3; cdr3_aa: ASSFRGELF
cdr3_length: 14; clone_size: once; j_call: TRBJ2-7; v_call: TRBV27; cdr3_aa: ASSFVGASGLNEQY
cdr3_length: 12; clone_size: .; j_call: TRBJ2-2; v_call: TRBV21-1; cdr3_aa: ASSKELTDWELF
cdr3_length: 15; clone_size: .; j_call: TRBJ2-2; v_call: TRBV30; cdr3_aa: AWSVTAGASNTGELF
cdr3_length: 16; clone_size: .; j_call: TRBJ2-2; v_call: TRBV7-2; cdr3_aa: ASSPRRAGVRATGELF
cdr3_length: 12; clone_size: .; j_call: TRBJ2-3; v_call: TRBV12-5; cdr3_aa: ASGATRGADTQY
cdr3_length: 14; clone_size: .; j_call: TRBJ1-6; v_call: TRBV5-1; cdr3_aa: ASSLWAGNSNSPLH
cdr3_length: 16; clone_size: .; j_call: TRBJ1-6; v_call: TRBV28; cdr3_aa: ASSLWQGTGSSNSPLH
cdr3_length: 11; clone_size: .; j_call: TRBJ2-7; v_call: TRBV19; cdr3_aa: ASTADRGNEQY
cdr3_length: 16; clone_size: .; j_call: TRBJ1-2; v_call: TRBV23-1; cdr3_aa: ASSQSSQGASGTPGYT
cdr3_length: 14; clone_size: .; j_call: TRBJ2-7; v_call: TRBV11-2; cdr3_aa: ASSPSGGGASYEQY
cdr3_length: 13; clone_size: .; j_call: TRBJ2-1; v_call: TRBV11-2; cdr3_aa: ASRLSGQGYNEQF
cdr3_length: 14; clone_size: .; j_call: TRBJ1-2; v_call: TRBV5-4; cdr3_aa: ASSLGIAGDGDGYT
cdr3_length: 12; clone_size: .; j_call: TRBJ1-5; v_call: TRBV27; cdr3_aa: ASSFSGLDQPQH
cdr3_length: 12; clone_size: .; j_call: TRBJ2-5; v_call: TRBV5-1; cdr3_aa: ASRSGGQQETQY
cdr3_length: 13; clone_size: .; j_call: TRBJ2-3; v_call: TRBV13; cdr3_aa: ASSLRGSRTDTQY
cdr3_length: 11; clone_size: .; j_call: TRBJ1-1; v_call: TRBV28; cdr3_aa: ASRRQGASEAF